This TCR beta chain is drawn from a study of breast tumors, draining lymph nodes, adjacent tissues. Samples came from axillary lymph nodes draining the breast cancer. Germline V gene lookup returns CDR1 SGDLS and CDR2 YYNGEE. The length of the CDR3 is 14 residues. Trimming pared 0 bases from V and 6 bases from J, leaving 9 bases between. Notes on the study in general: Compared with basal-like, luminal-like tumors shared significantly more repertoire with nontumor tissue. Tumor TCR diversity was below lymph nodes but above nontumor tissue. That most tumor T cells come from lymph nodes remained unproven.

TCRdb redid the calling of the multiplex PCR reads with MiXCR, one entry per CDR3 protein. The table lists approximately 190,000 distinct CDR3 sequences, 31% of them singletons, with 4% to 5.5% in the top ten. Ten or more counts support this clonotype. Its target is not known. The source of this sequence is a female donor with breast cancer. Some clones in this sample may be carry-over from other donors' samples. This chain links TRBV9 with TRBJ2-2, with D uncertain. The sequenced sample was axillary lymph node tissue. CDR3 coding DNA: TGTGCCAGCAGCGTAGAACCTTTTTCCGGGGAGCTGTTTTTT. Its protein product is CASSVEPFSGELFF. Full variable domain (missing parts from reference TRBV9 and TRBJ2-2): DSGVTQTPKHLITATGQRVTLRCSPRSGDLSVYWYQQSLDQGLQFLIQYYNGEERAKGNILERFSAQQFPDLHSELNLSSLELGDSALYFCASSVEPFSGELFFGEGSRLTVL.